A selection of T cell receptor beta chains follows, all from one sample in a study of spatial heterogeneity in lung cancer. Using its own MiXCR run on the 5' RACE reads, TCRdb lists one record per CDR3 protein. Of approximately 82,000 distinct CDR3 sequences listed, around 12% were seen once; the top ten hold 4.6%. This specimen was PBMCs, taken at surgery. The receptors derive from a male donor with early-stage non-small cell lung cancer. CDR3s include the opening cysteine and the closing phenylalanine or tryptophan. A D gene is named only where the DNA matches it firmly. The size of a clone is reported for some rows only, either as once, few or many, or as a class for expanded clones.

j_call: TRBJ2-5
v_call: TRBV12-3/TRBV12-4
clone_size: .
d_call: .
cdr3_aa: CASSFRGGRETQYF
cdr3_nt: TGTGCCAGCAGTTTTCGAGGGGGGAGAGAGACCCAGTACTTC

j_call: TRBJ1-2
v_call: TRBV27
clone_size: many
d_call: TRBD1
cdr3_aa: CASSPGQDVDGYTF
cdr3_nt: TGTGCCAGCAGTCCGGGACAGGACGTAGATGGCTACACCTTC

j_call: TRBJ2-5
v_call: TRBV30
clone_size: .
d_call: .
cdr3_aa: CAWSVVGETQYF
cdr3_nt: TGTGCCTGGAGTGTGGTGGGGGAGACCCAGTACTTC

j_call: TRBJ2-7
v_call: TRBV27
clone_size: few
d_call: TRBD1
cdr3_aa: CASSTWDRGYEQYF
cdr3_nt: TGTGCCAGCAGTACATGGGACAGGGGGTACGAGCAGTACTTC

j_call: TRBJ1-1
v_call: TRBV7-9
clone_size: medium-sized
d_call: .
cdr3_aa: CASSLGTVPEAFF
cdr3_nt: TGTGCCAGCAGCTTAGGTACAGTTCCCGAAGCTTTCTTT

j_call: TRBJ2-5
v_call: TRBV7-8
clone_size: .
d_call: .
cdr3_aa: CASSWDLQETQYF
cdr3_nt: TGTGCCAGCAGCTGGGACCTCCAAGAGACCCAGTACTTC

j_call: TRBJ1-1
v_call: TRBV6-1
clone_size: .
d_call: .
cdr3_aa: CASILSWGTEAFF
cdr3_nt: TGTGCCAGCATCTTGTCCTGGGGCACTGAAGCTTTCTTT

j_call: TRBJ2-1
v_call: TRBV7-2
clone_size: few
d_call: .
cdr3_aa: CASSLSGYGSSGHEQFF
cdr3_nt: TGTGCCAGCAGCTTATCCGGGTACGGCTCCTCAGGGCATGAGCAGTTCTTC

j_call: TRBJ2-4
v_call: TRBV6-1
clone_size: .
d_call: .
cdr3_aa: CASSHLELAKNIQYF
cdr3_nt: TGTGCCAGCAGTCATTTAGAACTAGCCAAAAACATTCAGTACTTC

j_call: TRBJ2-7
v_call: TRBV5-1
clone_size: few
d_call: .
cdr3_aa: CASSYGRKDSSSYEQYF
cdr3_nt: TGCGCCAGCAGCTATGGACGTAAGGACTCGAGCTCCTACGAGCAGTACTTC

j_call: TRBJ1-6
v_call: TRBV20-1
clone_size: many
d_call: .
cdr3_aa: CSARRSSGAYNSPLHF
cdr3_nt: TGCAGTGCTAGACGGTCCTCCGGCGCCTATAATTCACCCCTCCACTTT

j_call: TRBJ2-3
v_call: TRBV29-1
clone_size: few
d_call: TRBD2
cdr3_aa: CSHRTSGDTQYF
cdr3_nt: TGCAGCCACCGGACTAGCGGAGATACGCAGTATTTT

j_call: TRBJ2-7
v_call: TRBV14
clone_size: .
d_call: .
cdr3_aa: CASSQSFVREQYF
cdr3_nt: TGTGCCAGCAGCCAATCTTTTGTCCGGGAGCAGTACTTC

j_call: TRBJ1-1
v_call: TRBV6-2/TRBV6-3
clone_size: few
d_call: .
cdr3_aa: CASRRITTEAFF
cdr3_nt: TGTGCCAGCCGAAGGATAACTACTGAAGCTTTCTTT

j_call: TRBJ1-1
v_call: TRBV5-4
clone_size: .
d_call: TRBD1
cdr3_aa: CASSLERGLNTEAFF
cdr3_nt: TGTGCCAGCAGCTTGGAAAGGGGGCTGAACACTGAAGCTTTCTTT

j_call: TRBJ2-7
v_call: TRBV29-1
clone_size: many
d_call: TRBD2
cdr3_aa: CSVEGGSASGEQYF
cdr3_nt: TGCAGCGTTGAGGGCGGGAGCGCCTCGGGCGAGCAGTACTTC

j_call: TRBJ2-2
v_call: TRBV27
clone_size: few
d_call: .
cdr3_aa: CASRGGGELFF
cdr3_nt: TGTGCCAGCAGAGGCGGCGGGGAGCTGTTTTTT

j_call: TRBJ2-2
v_call: TRBV7-9
clone_size: few
d_call: TRBD2
cdr3_aa: CASSYWREPSGELFF
cdr3_nt: TGTGCCAGCAGCTACTGGCGGGAGCCTTCCGGGGAGCTGTTTTTT

j_call: TRBJ2-1
v_call: TRBV7-9
clone_size: few
d_call: TRBD2
cdr3_aa: CASSPRGTSGYNEQFF
cdr3_nt: TGTGCCAGCAGCCCCCGTGGGACTAGCGGTTACAATGAGCAGTTCTTC

j_call: TRBJ1-1
v_call: TRBV20-1
clone_size: many
d_call: .
cdr3_aa: CSAHAGRLNTEAFF
cdr3_nt: TGCAGTGCCCACGCCGGGCGGCTGAACACTGAAGCTTTCTTT

j_call: TRBJ2-5
v_call: TRBV20-1
clone_size: .
d_call: TRBD1
cdr3_aa: CSAPGTGRETQYF
cdr3_nt: TGCAGTGCCCCTGGGACAGGGAGAGAGACCCAGTACTTC

j_call: TRBJ2-6
v_call: TRBV7-9
clone_size: .
d_call: .
cdr3_aa: CASIVGANVLTF
cdr3_nt: TGTGCCAGCATTGTTGGGGCCAACGTCCTGACTTTC

j_call: TRBJ2-5
v_call: TRBV29-1
clone_size: .
d_call: .
cdr3_aa: CSAYLLGSQETQYF
cdr3_nt: TGCAGCGCGTACCTCCTAGGATCACAAGAGACCCAGTACTTC

j_call: TRBJ1-1
v_call: TRBV5-1
clone_size: .
d_call: TRBD1
cdr3_aa: CASSLPDRGNTEAFF
cdr3_nt: TGCGCCAGCAGCTTGCCAGACAGGGGAAACACTGAAGCTTTCTTT

j_call: TRBJ2-1
v_call: TRBV7-8
clone_size: .
d_call: .
cdr3_aa: CASSLASARGGEQFF
cdr3_nt: TGTGCCAGCAGCTTAGCGAGCGCCAGGGGGGGTGAGCAGTTCTTC

j_call: TRBJ2-1
v_call: TRBV9
clone_size: many
d_call: TRBD2
cdr3_aa: CASSPGLAEGGEQFF
cdr3_nt: TGTGCCAGCAGCCCGGGACTAGCGGAGGGGGGTGAGCAGTTCTTC

j_call: TRBJ1-1
v_call: TRBV10-1
clone_size: few
d_call: .
cdr3_aa: CASSGGDGVTEAFF
cdr3_nt: TGCGCCAGCAGTGGAGGGGACGGGGTCACTGAAGCTTTCTTT

j_call: TRBJ2-3
v_call: TRBV12-5
clone_size: .
d_call: .
cdr3_aa: CASGSPTLRADTQYF
cdr3_nt: TGTGCTAGTGGTTCCCCAACCCTTCGAGCAGATACGCAGTATTTT

j_call: TRBJ2-6
v_call: TRBV6-5
clone_size: few
d_call: .
cdr3_aa: CASSPQGVGANVLTF
cdr3_nt: TGTGCCAGCAGTCCACAGGGAGTGGGGGCCAACGTCCTGACTTTC

j_call: TRBJ2-3
v_call: TRBV5-1
clone_size: few
d_call: TRBD2
cdr3_aa: CASSFLAGDSDTQYF
cdr3_nt: TGCGCCAGCAGCTTTTTAGCGGGAGACTCGGATACGCAGTATTTT

j_call: TRBJ1-5
v_call: TRBV20-1
clone_size: many
d_call: .
cdr3_aa: CSATRRNQPQHF
cdr3_nt: TGCAGTGCTACCCGACGGAATCAGCCCCAGCATTTT

j_call: TRBJ2-3
v_call: TRBV10-1
clone_size: few
d_call: .
cdr3_aa: CASSDELRGTDTQYF
cdr3_nt: TGCGCCAGCAGTGACGAGCTCCGGGGCACAGATACGCAGTATTTT

j_call: TRBJ2-3
v_call: TRBV24-1
clone_size: few
d_call: .
cdr3_aa: CATSDLGDTQYF
cdr3_nt: TGTGCCACCAGTGATTTAGGAGATACGCAGTATTTT

j_call: TRBJ2-7
v_call: TRBV7-2
clone_size: .
d_call: .
cdr3_aa: CASSFRRGSEQYF
cdr3_nt: TGTGCCAGCAGCTTTCGCCGAGGAAGCGAGCAGTACTTC

j_call: TRBJ2-5
v_call: TRBV20-1
clone_size: few
d_call: .
cdr3_aa: CSASGAGETQYF
cdr3_nt: TGCAGTGCTAGTGGGGCTGGGGAGACCCAGTACTTC

j_call: TRBJ2-3
v_call: TRBV11-2
clone_size: .
d_call: .
cdr3_aa: CASSLRVTSTDTQYF
cdr3_nt: TGTGCCAGCAGCTTACGTGTTACCAGCACAGATACGCAGTATTTT

j_call: TRBJ2-1
v_call: TRBV19
clone_size: many
d_call: TRBD1
cdr3_aa: CASSFGTAYNEQFF
cdr3_nt: TGTGCCAGTAGTTTCGGGACAGCCTACAATGAGCAGTTCTTC

j_call: TRBJ1-4
v_call: TRBV27
clone_size: .
d_call: TRBD1
cdr3_aa: CASIGQGDEKLFF
cdr3_nt: TGTGCCAGCATTGGACAGGGAGACGAAAAACTGTTTTTT

j_call: TRBJ1-5
v_call: TRBV6-6
clone_size: .
d_call: .
cdr3_aa: CASSYVTGPSDSNQPQHF
cdr3_nt: TGTGCCAGCAGTTACGTAACAGGACCGTCAGATAGCAATCAGCCCCAGCATTTT

j_call: TRBJ2-7
v_call: TRBV29-1
clone_size: few
d_call: .
cdr3_aa: CSVKEGYEQYF
cdr3_nt: TGCAGCGTTAAGGAAGGGTACGAGCAGTACTTC

j_call: TRBJ2-3
v_call: TRBV20-1
clone_size: .
d_call: TRBD1
cdr3_aa: CSAVTGVDTQYF
cdr3_nt: TGCAGTGCTGTTACAGGGGTGGATACGCAGTATTTT

j_call: TRBJ1-1
v_call: TRBV6-2/TRBV6-3
clone_size: few
d_call: .
cdr3_aa: CASSYPISGAYTEAFF
cdr3_nt: TGTGCCAGCAGTTACCCGATCTCGGGGGCGTACACTGAAGCTTTCTTT

j_call: TRBJ1-1
v_call: TRBV7-9
clone_size: many
d_call: .
cdr3_aa: CASSLSADRTKDFF
cdr3_nt: TGTGCCAGCAGCTTATCGGCAGATAGAACTAAGGATTTCTTT

j_call: TRBJ2-7
v_call: TRBV30
clone_size: few
d_call: .
cdr3_aa: CAWSVIDEQYF
cdr3_nt: TGTGCCTGGAGTGTAATTGACGAGCAGTACTTC

j_call: TRBJ2-3
v_call: TRBV19
clone_size: few
d_call: .
cdr3_aa: CASSTPPAGRTDTQYF
cdr3_nt: TGTGCCAGTAGTACCCCCCCTGCGGGAAGGACAGATACGCAGTATTTT

j_call: TRBJ1-2
v_call: TRBV7-2
clone_size: many
d_call: .
cdr3_aa: CASSPIYGGTGRGYTF
cdr3_nt: TGTGCCAGCAGCCCGATTTACGGGGGGACGGGTCGTGGCTACACCTTC

j_call: TRBJ2-3
v_call: TRBV7-9
clone_size: few
d_call: TRBD2
cdr3_aa: CASSPLSGSSPDTQYF
cdr3_nt: TGTGCCAGCAGCCCTCTCAGCGGGAGCAGCCCAGATACGCAGTATTTT

j_call: TRBJ2-3
v_call: TRBV20-1
clone_size: .
d_call: .
cdr3_aa: CSARETSIDTQYF
cdr3_nt: TGCAGTGCTAGAGAAACATCCATAGATACGCAGTATTTT

j_call: TRBJ2-3
v_call: TRBV5-4
clone_size: few
d_call: TRBD2
cdr3_aa: CASSQFRRLAGPLGGQYF
cdr3_nt: TGTGCCAGCAGCCAATTCCGTCGACTAGCGGGGCCCCTAGGAGGGCAGTATTTT

j_call: TRBJ2-3
v_call: TRBV9
clone_size: .
d_call: TRBD2
cdr3_aa: CASSGGRFAVGTDTQYF
cdr3_nt: TGTGCCAGCAGCGGCGGGAGATTCGCCGTCGGCACAGATACGCAGTATTTT

j_call: TRBJ1-6
v_call: TRBV6-1
clone_size: few
d_call: TRBD1
cdr3_aa: CASSSDGTGGSPLHF
cdr3_nt: TGTGCCAGCAGTTCGGACGGGACAGGGGGTTCACCCCTCCACTTT

j_call: TRBJ2-3
v_call: TRBV3-1
clone_size: few
d_call: .
cdr3_aa: CASSRSHTARARGSTDTQYF
cdr3_nt: TGTGCCAGCAGCCGGTCCCATACAGCCCGGGCTAGAGGAAGCACAGATACGCAGTATTTT

j_call: TRBJ2-7
v_call: TRBV6-1
clone_size: few
d_call: .
cdr3_aa: CASSEDGTLSYEQYF
cdr3_nt: TGTGCCAGCAGTGAAGATGGGACACTTTCTTACGAGCAGTACTTC

j_call: TRBJ1-5
v_call: TRBV24-1
clone_size: .
d_call: .
cdr3_aa: CATSEGFKAQHF
cdr3_nt: TGTGCCACCAGTGAAGGTTTTAAGGCCCAGCATTTT

j_call: TRBJ2-3
v_call: TRBV7-9
clone_size: few
d_call: .
cdr3_aa: CASSLHDTQYF
cdr3_nt: TGTGCCAGCAGCCTACACGACACGCAGTATTTT

j_call: TRBJ1-1
v_call: TRBV7-9
clone_size: many
d_call: .
cdr3_aa: CASSLLNGGGEAFF
cdr3_nt: TGTGCCAGCAGCTTATTGAACGGCGGAGGAGAAGCTTTCTTT

j_call: TRBJ2-3
v_call: TRBV29-1
clone_size: few
d_call: TRBD1
cdr3_aa: CSVTGDSTDTQYF
cdr3_nt: TGCAGCGTCACAGGGGACAGCACAGATACGCAGTATTTT